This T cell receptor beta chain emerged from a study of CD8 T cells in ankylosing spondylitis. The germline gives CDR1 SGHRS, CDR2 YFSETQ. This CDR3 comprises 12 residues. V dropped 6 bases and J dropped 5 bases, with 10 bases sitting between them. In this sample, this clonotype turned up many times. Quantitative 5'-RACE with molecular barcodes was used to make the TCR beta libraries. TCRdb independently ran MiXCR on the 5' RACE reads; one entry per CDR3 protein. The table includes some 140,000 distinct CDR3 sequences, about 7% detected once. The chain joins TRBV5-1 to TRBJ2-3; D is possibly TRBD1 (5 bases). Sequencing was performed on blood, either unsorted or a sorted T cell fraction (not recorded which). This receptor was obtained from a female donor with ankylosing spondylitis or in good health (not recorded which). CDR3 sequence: CASTIQGDTQYF. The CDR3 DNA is TGCGCCAGCACCATCCAGGGAGATACGCAGTATTTT.